This is a list of T cell receptor beta chains from one sample in a study of blood T cell repertoires in COVID-19. Produced via immunoSEQ multiplex PCR; TCRdb's table is partial and in-frame only. The table shows about 240,000 clones, with 75% to 85% occurring only once. Input material: peripheral blood. Source of these receptors: a woman of 80 years or more with COVID-19, enrolled during active disease. Both conserved end residues are part of each CDR3. Fields, in order: D gene, J gene, clone size, V gene, CDR3 DNA, CDR3 protein. D genes are given only for firm matches. Clone size is stated in some rows and not others, as once, few, many or a class when expanded.

D: -
J: TRBJ1-4
size: -
V: TRBV6-5
DNA: TGTGCCAGCAGTTACGCGGGAGCGTCAACTAATGAAAAACTGTTTTTT
CDR3: CASSYAGASTNEKLFF

D: -
J: TRBJ2-7
size: -
V: TRBV4-1
DNA: TGCGCCAGCAGCCAAGCTTTAGTATTTCCCTACGAGCAGTACTTC
CDR3: CASSQALVFPYEQYF

D: -
J: TRBJ2-3
size: -
V: TRBV11-2
DNA: TGTGCCAGCAGCTTAAGGGGCCGGGATACGCAGTATTTT
CDR3: CASSLRGRDTQYF

D: -
J: TRBJ2-2
size: few
V: TRBV11-3
DNA: TGTGCCAGCGGTTCCGGGACAAGAACCGGGGAGCTGTTTTTT
CDR3: CASGSGTRTGELFF

D: -
J: TRBJ2-1
size: -
V: TRBV19
DNA: TGTGCCAGTGGGGAAGGAGGGAGCTCCTACAATGAGCAGTTCTTC
CDR3: CASGEGGSSYNEQFF

D: -
J: TRBJ2-1
size: -
V: TRBV10-3
DNA: TGTGCCATCAGTCTAGCGCAGCGAGACAATGAGCAGTTCTTC
CDR3: CAISLAQRDNEQFF

D: -
J: TRBJ2-7
size: few
V: TRBV6-6
DNA: TGTGCCAGCAGTACCCCCCCAGCAGGCTACCAGTACTTC
CDR3: CASSTPPAGYQYF

D: TRBD1
J: TRBJ1-2
size: many
V: TRBV9
DNA: TGTGCCAGCAGCGTAGCAGGGGGCAGAGGCTACACCTTC
CDR3: CASSVAGGRGYTF

D: -
J: TRBJ1-6
size: -
V: TRBV7-8
DNA: TGTGCCAGCAGCTTATTATCAGATTCACCCCTCCACTTT
CDR3: CASSLLSDSPLHF

D: TRBD2
J: TRBJ2-1
size: -
V: TRBV30
DNA: TGTGCCTGGAGTCGACCCGGCGGGGGGGCCTACAATGAGCAGTTCTTC
CDR3: CAWSRPGGGAYNEQFF

D: TRBD1
J: TRBJ2-3
size: -
V: TRBV24-1
DNA: TGTGCCACCAGTGATCCGGGACAGGGACGCTCGGATACGCAGTATTTT
CDR3: CATSDPGQGRSDTQYF

D: -
J: TRBJ1-3
size: many
V: TRBV7-9
DNA: TGTGCCAGCAGCTATACAGTGAGCTCTGGAAACACCATATATTTT
CDR3: CASSYTVSSGNTIYF

D: TRBD1
J: TRBJ2-7
size: -
V: TRBV7-9
DNA: TGTGCCAGCAGCTCCCCGGACAGGGGGCCCTACGAGCAGTACTTC
CDR3: CASSSPDRGPYEQYF

D: -
J: TRBJ1-5
size: -
V: TRBV6-1
DNA: TGTGCCAGCAGTGAGAGGCATATCAATCAGCCCCAGCATTTT
CDR3: CASSERHINQPQHF

D: TRBD2
J: TRBJ2-1
size: -
V: TRBV3-1/TRBV3-2
DNA: TGTGCCAGCAGCCGGACTAGCGGGGGGGCCGGAAATGAGCAGTTCTTC
CDR3: CASSRTSGGAGNEQFF

D: TRBD2
J: TRBJ2-2
size: -
V: TRBV7-2
DNA: TGTGCCAGCAGCCCCCAACTAGCGGGGGGGCTCGGGGAGCTGTTTTTT
CDR3: CASSPQLAGGLGELFF

D: -
J: TRBJ1-1
size: -
V: TRBV5-1
DNA: TGCGCCAGCAGCTTGGATCTCCAGGTTTACACTGAAGCTTTCTTT
CDR3: CASSLDLQVYTEAFF

D: TRBD1
J: TRBJ1-4
size: -
V: TRBV7-4
DNA: TGTGCCAGCAGAGAGGGGGCAAAAAATGAAAAACTGTTTTTT
CDR3: CASREGAKNEKLFF

D: -
J: TRBJ2-7
size: -
V: TRBV18
DNA: TGTGCCAGCTCACCACCAGGTGGAAGGAGCTCCTACGAGCAGTACTTC
CDR3: CASSPPGGRSSYEQYF

D: TRBD2
J: TRBJ2-2
size: -
V: TRBV18
DNA: TGTGCCAGCTCACCGGCGCTAGCGGGAAACACCGGGGAGCTGTTTTTT
CDR3: CASSPALAGNTGELFF

D: TRBD1
J: TRBJ1-2
size: -
V: TRBV4-2
DNA: TGTGCCAGCAGCCAAGATGGCAGGGGGCTTTCGGGCTACACCTTC
CDR3: CASSQDGRGLSGYTF

D: -
J: TRBJ1-5
size: once
V: TRBV2
DNA: TGTGCCAGCAGTGAATCGAGCGGATACAATCAGCCCCAGCATTTT
CDR3: CASSESSGYNQPQHF

D: -
J: TRBJ1-1
size: -
V: TRBV18
DNA: TGTGCCAGCTCACCACCTGTCGGGGTGAACACTGAAGCTTTCTTT
CDR3: CASSPPVGVNTEAFF

D: -
J: TRBJ1-5
size: once
V: TRBV4-1
DNA: TGCGCCAGCAGCCGCCCCTTTACAGATTATAGCAATCAGCCCCAGCATTTT
CDR3: CASSRPFTDYSNQPQHF

D: TRBD1
J: TRBJ2-2
size: -
V: TRBV19
DNA: TGTGCCAGTAATCTCCAGGGGGACCCCGGTGGCGGGGAGCTGTTTTTT
CDR3: CASNLQGDPGGGELFF

D: -
J: TRBJ2-7
size: -
V: TRBV2
DNA: TGTGCCAGCAGGGGGGCGGGCGAGCAGTACTTC
CDR3: CASRGAGEQYF

D: -
J: TRBJ2-7
size: -
V: TRBV10-1
DNA: TGCGCCAGCAGTGAGCGGGTTACCTACGAGCAGTACTTC
CDR3: CASSERVTYEQYF

D: -
J: TRBJ2-5
size: once
V: TRBV12-3/TRBV12-4
DNA: TGTGCCAGCAGTTCCCCTGCGGTGGTCCAGTACTTC
CDR3: CASSSPAVVQYF

D: TRBD1
J: TRBJ1-2
size: -
V: TRBV27
DNA: TGTGCCAGCAGTCTCCTCTTCGACAGGGGGGGATATGGCTACACCTTC
CDR3: CASSLLFDRGGYGYTF

D: -
J: TRBJ1-2
size: -
V: TRBV3-1/TRBV3-2
DNA: TGTGCCAGCAGCCAATATACGACAGCTAACTATGGCTACACCTTC
CDR3: CASSQYTTANYGYTF

D: -
J: TRBJ2-2
size: once
V: TRBV10-2
DNA: TGCGCCAGCAGGGCTGACGGGGTCGGGGAGCTGTTTTTT
CDR3: CASRADGVGELFF

D: -
J: TRBJ1-5
size: -
V: TRBV15
DNA: TGTGCCACCAGCAGAGATGGGGCAGGGAATCAGCCCCAGCATTTT
CDR3: CATSRDGAGNQPQHF

D: -
J: TRBJ1-2
size: -
V: TRBV7-2
DNA: TGTGCCAGCAGCTTTGAACAGGGCCGTGGCTACACCTTC
CDR3: CASSFEQGRGYTF

D: -
J: TRBJ2-2
size: -
V: TRBV4-2
DNA: TGTGCCAGCAGCCAAGGAGCGCCTGCGAACACCGGGGAGCTGTTTTTT
CDR3: CASSQGAPANTGELFF

D: -
J: TRBJ1-1
size: -
V: TRBV7-2
DNA: TGTGCCGGAAAAAAAGGGACACAGAACACTGAAGCTTTCTTT
CDR3: CAGKKGTQNTEAFF

D: -
J: TRBJ1-4
size: -
V: TRBV19
DNA: TGTGCCAGTAGTATAGGCGGCCTAACTAATGAAAAACTGTTTTTT
CDR3: CASSIGGLTNEKLFF

D: TRBD1
J: TRBJ2-7
size: -
V: TRBV6-5
DNA: TGTGCCAGCAGGGGCGACAGGGTTATCGCCTTC
CDR3: CASRGDRVIAF

D: -
J: TRBJ2-7
size: -
V: TRBV28
DNA: TGTGCCAGCACCTCGACTAGAGACGAGCAGTACTTC
CDR3: CASTSTRDEQYF

D: TRBD2
J: TRBJ2-7
size: -
V: TRBV29-1
DNA: TGCAGCGTGAGGGGACTAGCGGACGAGCAGTACTTC
CDR3: CSVRGLADEQYF

D: -
J: TRBJ1-5
size: -
V: TRBV4-1
DNA: TGCGCCAGCAGCCAAGAGGGGACACACAATCAGCCCCAGCATTTT
CDR3: CASSQEGTHNQPQHF

D: -
J: TRBJ2-5
size: once
V: TRBV3-1/TRBV3-2
DNA: TGTGCCAGCAGTCTCCATGAGGGTACCCAGTACTTC
CDR3: CASSLHEGTQYF

D: TRBD2
J: TRBJ2-7
size: few
V: TRBV10-1
DNA: TGCGCCAGCAGTAGCTCAATTCCGGGACTAGCGTTCCATCGCTACGAGCAGTACTTC
CDR3: CASSSSIPGLAFHRYEQYF

D: -
J: TRBJ1-1
size: -
V: TRBV15
DNA: TGTGCCACCAGCAGAGATATACAGGGAATGGCTTTCTTT
CDR3: CATSRDIQGMAFF

D: TRBD2
J: TRBJ2-1
size: -
V: TRBV30
DNA: TGTGCCTGGATGGGGGGGTCCCGTGTCAATGAGCAGTTCTTC
CDR3: CAWMGGSRVNEQFF